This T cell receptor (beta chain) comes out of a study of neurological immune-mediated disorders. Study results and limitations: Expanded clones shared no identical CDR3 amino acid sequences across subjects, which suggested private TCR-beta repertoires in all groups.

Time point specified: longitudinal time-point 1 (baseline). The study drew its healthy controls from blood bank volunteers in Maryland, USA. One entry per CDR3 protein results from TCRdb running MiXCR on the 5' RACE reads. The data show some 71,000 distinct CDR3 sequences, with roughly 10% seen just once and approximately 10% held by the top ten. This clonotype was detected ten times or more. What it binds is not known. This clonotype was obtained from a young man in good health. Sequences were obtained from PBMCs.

The CDR3 loop reads CASSLSWEGPAEQYF. CDR3 DNA sequence: TGTGCCAGCAGCTTAAGTTGGGAGGGCCCGGCCGAGCAGTACTTC. J is TRBJ2-7 and V is TRBV7-3, with 7 bases that match TRBD2. Germline V gene lookup returns CDR1 SGHTA and CDR2 FQGTGA. Trimming at V came to 1 base and at J to 6 bases, leaving 9 bases not matched to a gene. The CDR3 has 15 residues.